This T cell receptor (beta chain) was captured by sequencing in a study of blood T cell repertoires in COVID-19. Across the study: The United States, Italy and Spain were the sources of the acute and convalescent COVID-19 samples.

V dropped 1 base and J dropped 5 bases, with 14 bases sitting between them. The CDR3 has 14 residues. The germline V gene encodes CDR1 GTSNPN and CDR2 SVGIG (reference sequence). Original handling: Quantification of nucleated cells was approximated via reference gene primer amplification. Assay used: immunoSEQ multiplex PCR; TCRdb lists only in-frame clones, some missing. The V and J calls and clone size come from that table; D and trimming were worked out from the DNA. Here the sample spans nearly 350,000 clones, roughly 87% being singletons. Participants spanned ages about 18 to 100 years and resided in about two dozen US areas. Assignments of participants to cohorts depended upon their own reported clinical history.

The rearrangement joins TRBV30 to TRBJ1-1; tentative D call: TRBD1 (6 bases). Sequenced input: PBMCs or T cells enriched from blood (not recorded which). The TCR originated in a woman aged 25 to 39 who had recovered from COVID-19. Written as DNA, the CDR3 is TGTGCCTGGAGTGCCCCGGGACAAAGAACTGAAGCTTTCTTT. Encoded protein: CAWSAPGQRTEAFF.